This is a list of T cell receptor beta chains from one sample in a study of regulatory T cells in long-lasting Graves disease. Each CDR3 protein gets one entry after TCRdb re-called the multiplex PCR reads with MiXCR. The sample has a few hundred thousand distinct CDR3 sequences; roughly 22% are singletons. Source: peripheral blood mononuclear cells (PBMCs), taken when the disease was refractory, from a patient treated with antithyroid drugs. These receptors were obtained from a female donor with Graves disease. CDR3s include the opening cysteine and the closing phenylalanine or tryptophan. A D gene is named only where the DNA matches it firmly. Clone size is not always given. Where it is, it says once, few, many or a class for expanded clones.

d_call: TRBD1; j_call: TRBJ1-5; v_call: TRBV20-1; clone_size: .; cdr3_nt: TGCAGTGCGGGACAGTACAATCAGCCCCGGCATTTT; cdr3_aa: CSAGQYNQPRHF
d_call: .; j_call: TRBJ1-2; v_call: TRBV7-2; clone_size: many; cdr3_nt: TGTGCCAGCAGCTTATTTAGGGGGGCTGGATATGGCTACACCTTC; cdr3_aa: CASSLFRGAGYGYTF
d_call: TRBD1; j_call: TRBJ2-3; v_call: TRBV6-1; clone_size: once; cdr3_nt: TGTGCCAGCAGTCAACCGGGACAGGGCGCAGATACGCAGTATTTT; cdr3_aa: CASSQPGQGADTQYF
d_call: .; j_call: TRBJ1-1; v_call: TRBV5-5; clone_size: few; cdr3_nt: TGTGCCAGCAGCGGGAGGGACGGACGCACCACTGAAGCTTTCTTT; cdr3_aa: CASSGRDGRTTEAFF
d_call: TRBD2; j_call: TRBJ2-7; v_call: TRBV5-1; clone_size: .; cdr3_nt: TGCGCCAGCAGCTTGGGTGGGACTAGCGGATCCTACGAGCAGTACTTC; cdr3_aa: CASSLGGTSGSYEQYF
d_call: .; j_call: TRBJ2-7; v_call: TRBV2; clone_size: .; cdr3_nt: TGTGCCAGCACCATGGACAGTTACGAGCAGTACTTC; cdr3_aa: CASTMDSYEQYF
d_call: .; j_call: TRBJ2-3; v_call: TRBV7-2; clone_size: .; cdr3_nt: TGTGCCAGCAGCTTAGTGCGGGCAAGCACAGATACGCAGTATTTT; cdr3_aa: CASSLVRASTDTQYF
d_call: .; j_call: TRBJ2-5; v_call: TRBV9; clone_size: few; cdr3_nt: TGTGCCAGCAGCGTAGGTTCAGGGCAGGGAGAGACCCAGTACTTC; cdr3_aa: CASSVGSGQGETQYF
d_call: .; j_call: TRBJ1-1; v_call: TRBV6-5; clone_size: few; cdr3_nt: TGTGCCAGCAGTTACCGCCGGGAGTCTGAAGCTTTCTTT; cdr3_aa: CASSYRRESEAFF
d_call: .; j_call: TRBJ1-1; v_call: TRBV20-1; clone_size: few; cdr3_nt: TGCAGTGCTAGAACAGCGAACACTGAAGCTTTCTTT; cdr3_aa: CSARTANTEAFF
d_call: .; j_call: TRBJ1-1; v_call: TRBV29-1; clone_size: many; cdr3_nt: TGCAGCGCAACAGGACAGTTGAACACTGAAGCTTTCTTT; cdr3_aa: CSATGQLNTEAFF
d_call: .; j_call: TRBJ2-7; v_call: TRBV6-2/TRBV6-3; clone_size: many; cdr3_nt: TGTGCCAGCAGTTACTCGCGGGACGGATCTGCTGGTGAGCAGTACTTC; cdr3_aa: CASSYSRDGSAGEQYF
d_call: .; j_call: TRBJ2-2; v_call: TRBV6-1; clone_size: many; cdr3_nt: TGTGCCAGCAGTGAATCAAGGGGGTTGAACACCGGGGAGCTGTTTTTT; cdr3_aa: CASSESRGLNTGELFF
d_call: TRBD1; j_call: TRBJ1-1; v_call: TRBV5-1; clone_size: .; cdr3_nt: TGCGCCAGCAGCTTCGGACAGGGGGCAGGTGGCACTGAAGCTTTCTTT; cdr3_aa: CASSFGQGAGGTEAFF
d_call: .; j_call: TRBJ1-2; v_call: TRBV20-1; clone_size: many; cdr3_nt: TGCAGTGCTCCCTCTTGGACAGTTGGGGGGTATGGCTACACCTTC; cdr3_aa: CSAPSWTVGGYGYTF
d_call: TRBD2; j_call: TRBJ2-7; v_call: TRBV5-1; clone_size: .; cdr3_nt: TGCGCCAGCAGCTTCGGACTAGCGGTAACCTACGAGCAGTACTTC; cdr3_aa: CASSFGLAVTYEQYF
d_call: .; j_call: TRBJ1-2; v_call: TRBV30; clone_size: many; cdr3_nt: TGTGCCTGGAGTCGTCAGGGTGATGGCTACACCTTC; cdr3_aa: CAWSRQGDGYTF
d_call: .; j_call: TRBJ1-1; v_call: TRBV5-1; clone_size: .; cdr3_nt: TGCGCCAGCAGCTTGGAGGGGGGCATGAACACTGAAGCTTTCTTT; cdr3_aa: CASSLEGGMNTEAFF
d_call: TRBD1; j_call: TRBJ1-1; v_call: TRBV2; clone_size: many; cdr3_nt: TGTGCCAGCAGACACGGTGACAGGGTTTGGACTGAAGCTTTCTTT; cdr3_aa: CASRHGDRVWTEAFF
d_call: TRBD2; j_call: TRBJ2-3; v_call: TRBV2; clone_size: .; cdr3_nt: TGTGCCAGCAGTGGAGGGGAGGGTACAGATACGCAGTATTTT; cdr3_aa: CASSGGEGTDTQYF
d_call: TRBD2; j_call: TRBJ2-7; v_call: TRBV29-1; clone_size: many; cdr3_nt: TGCAGCGTTGGGGGGACTAGCGGCTACGAGCAGTACTTC; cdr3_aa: CSVGGTSGYEQYF
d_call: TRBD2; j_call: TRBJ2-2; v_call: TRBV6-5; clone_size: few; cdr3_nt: TGTGCCAGCAGTTACTCTAGCGGGGGCCCCGGCGGGGAGCTGTTTTTT; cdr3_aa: CASSYSSGGPGGELFF
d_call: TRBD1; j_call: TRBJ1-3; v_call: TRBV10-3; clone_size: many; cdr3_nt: TGTGCCATCAGGGGACAGGGGATCTCTGGAAACACCATATATTTT; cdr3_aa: CAIRGQGISGNTIYF
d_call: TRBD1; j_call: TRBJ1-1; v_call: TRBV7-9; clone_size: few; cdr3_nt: TGTGCCAGCAGATCCTCCGGGACAGTGAACACTGAAGCTTTCTTT; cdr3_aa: CASRSSGTVNTEAFF
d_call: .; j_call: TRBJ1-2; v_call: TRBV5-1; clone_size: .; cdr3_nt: TGCGCCAGCACCCCGACTAGGGCCGAGTATGGCTACACCTTC; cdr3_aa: CASTPTRAEYGYTF
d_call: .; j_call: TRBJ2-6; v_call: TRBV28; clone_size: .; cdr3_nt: TGTGCCAGCAGTTTGAGGGCAGACAGATTCTCTGGGGCCAACGTCCTGACTTTC; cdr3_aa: CASSLRADRFSGANVLTF
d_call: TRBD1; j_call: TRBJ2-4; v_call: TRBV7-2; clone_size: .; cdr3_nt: TGTGCCAGCCCCCCGACAGGGCCACTTCAGTACTTC; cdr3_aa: CASPPTGPLQYF
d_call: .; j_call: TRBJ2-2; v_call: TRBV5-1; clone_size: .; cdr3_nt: TGCGCCAGCAGCCGGGACGGGGGCCCAAACACCGGGGAGCTGTTTTTT; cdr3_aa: CASSRDGGPNTGELFF
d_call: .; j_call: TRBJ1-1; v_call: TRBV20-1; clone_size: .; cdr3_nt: TGCAGTGCTAGTAGGGCGGCCGTGGCTTTCTTT; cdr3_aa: CSASRAAVAFF
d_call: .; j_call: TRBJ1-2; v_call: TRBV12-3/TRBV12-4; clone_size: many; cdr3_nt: TGTGCCAGCAGTTTTCCGGGGGCACATTACTATAACTATGGCTACACCTTC; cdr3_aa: CASSFPGAHYYNYGYTF
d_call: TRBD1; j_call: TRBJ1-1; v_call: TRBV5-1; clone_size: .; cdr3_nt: TGCGCCAGCAGCTTGGCCGGACAGGGGGCGAATGAAGCTTTCTTT; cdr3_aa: CASSLAGQGANEAFF
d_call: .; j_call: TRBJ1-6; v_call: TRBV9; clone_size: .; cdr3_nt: TGTGCCAGCAGCGTAGAATCTTGGGGAGATTCACCCCTCCACTTT; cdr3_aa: CASSVESWGDSPLHF
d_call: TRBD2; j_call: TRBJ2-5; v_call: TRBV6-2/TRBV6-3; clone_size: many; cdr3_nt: TGTGCCAGCAGTTCCCCCGTCCGGGGGGAAGAGACCCAGTACTTC; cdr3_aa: CASSSPVRGEETQYF
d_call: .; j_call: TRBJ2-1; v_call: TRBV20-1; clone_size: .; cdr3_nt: TGCAGTGCTAGCGACGACCGGGACATGCCCTACAATGAGCAGTTCTTC; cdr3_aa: CSASDDRDMPYNEQFF
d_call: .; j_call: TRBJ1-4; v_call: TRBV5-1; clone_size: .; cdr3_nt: TGCGCCAGCAGCGAGCTTGGCCGGGACAATGAAAAACTGTTTTTT; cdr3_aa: CASSELGRDNEKLFF
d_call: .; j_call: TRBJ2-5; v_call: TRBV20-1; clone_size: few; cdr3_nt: TGCAGTGCTGGAGTAAAGGGAGGGGGGAGAGAGACCCAGTACTTC; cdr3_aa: CSAGVKGGGRETQYF
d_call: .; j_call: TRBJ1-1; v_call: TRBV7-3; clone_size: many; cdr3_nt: TGTGCCAGCAGCTCCGCCGAGAACACTGAAGCTTTCTTT; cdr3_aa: CASSSAENTEAFF